Following are 17 T cell receptor beta chains from one sample sequenced in a study of blood T cell repertoires in COVID-19. TCRdb keeps only in-frame clones here, not all; method: immunoSEQ multiplex PCR. Of about 230,000 clones in the sample, 75% to 90% were seen once. Sequenced material: peripheral blood. These receptors originate from a man aged 25-40 years with COVID-19, enrolled during active disease.

The chain joins TRBV3-1 (or the pseudogene TRBV3-2) to TRBJ1-6; no clear D gene. Trimming cost V 1 base and J 7 bases, with 14 bases left between them. Germline assignment: CDR1 LGHDT and CDR2 YNNKEL (reference sequence). CDR3 length: 16 amino acids. The CDR3 reads CASSQGIPRLNSPLHF. The DNA for the CDR3 is TGTGCCAGCAGCCAAGGGATCCCCAGGTTGAATTCACCCCTCCACTTT.

A note on this clone: Other DNA sequences in this sample translate to the same CDR3. V usage is TRBV28 and J usage is TRBJ2-7; 7 nucleotides line up with TRBD1. Looked up from germline, CDR1 is MDHEN and CDR2 is SYDVKM. This CDR3 comprises 15 residues. Trimming at V came to 6 bases and at J to 3 bases, leaving 11 bases not matched to a gene. CDR3 protein: CASSPIDRDSYEQYF. CDR3 nucleotide sequence: TGTGCCAGCAGCCCCATCGACAGGGACAGCTACGAGCAGTACTTC.

This chain uses TRBV24-1 with TRBJ2-2; D may be TRBD1 (6 bases). Between the trimmed V and J ends, which lost 4 bases and 10 bases, there was a span of 9 bases. Per the germline V gene, CDR1 is KGHDR and CDR2 is SFDVKD. CDR3 length: 12 amino acids. The CDR3 here is CATSDRGVELFF. CDR3 in DNA: TGTGCCACCAGTGACAGGGGTGTGGAGCTGTTTTTT.

Only a few counts were recorded for this clone. The rearrangement joins TRBV7-9 to TRBJ2-7; D is perhaps TRBD2 (6 bases). There are 13 residues in the CDR3. Germline assignment: CDR1 SEHNR and CDR2 FQNEAQ (reference sequence). The ends were cut back, 6 bases at V and 4 bases at J, with 13 bases in the middle. The CDR3 sequence: CASRSDGRYEQYF. The DNA of the CDR3 is TGTGCCAGCAGATCGGACGGGAGATACGAGCAGTACTTC.

This rearrangement joins TRBV11-2 to TRBJ1-4; D is perhaps TRBD1 (6 bases). Germline V gene lookup returns CDR1 SGHAT and CDR2 FQNNGV. Trimming shortened V by 4 bases and J by 7 bases, and 10 bases separated the two germline ends. CDR3 length: 13 amino acids. CDR3 region: CASSSGTSEKLFF. The CDR3 bases are TGTGCCAGCAGCTCGGGGACAAGTGAAAAACTGTTTTTT.

The rearrangement uses TRBV5-5 and TRBJ1-2; D unclear. CDR1 SGHKS and CDR2 YYEKEE come from the germline V gene (reference sequence). V lost 3 bases to trimming and J lost 6 bases, with 15 bases between them. This CDR3 has 14 residues. As DNA, the CDR3 is TGTGCCAGCAGCTCGTGGTTTCAGAACCATGGCTACACCTTC. Translating it yields CASSSWFQNHGYTF.

The chain uses TRBV2 and TRBJ1-5; D is ambiguous. This CDR3 region has 14 residues. The germline gives CDR1 SNHLY, CDR2 FYNNEI. The ends were cut back, 3 bases at V and 0 bases at J, with 6 bases in the middle. CDR3 in amino acids: CASSEDYSNQPQHF. CDR3 in DNA: TGTGCCAGCAGTGAGGACTATAGCAATCAGCCCCAGCATTTT.

V and J are TRBV19 and TRBJ1-5; D gene ambiguous. This CDR3 has 14 amino acids. V lost 3 bases and J 0 bases, leaving 6 bases between the germline ends. The germline CDR1 and CDR2 sequences are LNHDA and SQIVND (reference sequence). The CDR3 sequence: CASSILFSNQPQHF. Here the CDR3 DNA reads TGTGCCAGTAGTATTCTCTTTAGCAATCAGCCCCAGCATTTT.

This sequence joins TRBV29-1 and TRBJ1-2; 9 bases agree with TRBD1. V dropped 1 base and J dropped 5; count of bases not matched to a gene: 2. Germline V gives CDR1 SQVTM, CDR2 ANQGSEA. The length of the CDR3 is 13 residues. CDR3 in amino acids: CSVEGDRDYGYTF. DNA for the CDR3: TGCAGCGTTGAAGGGGACAGGGATTATGGCTACACCTTC.

The chain uses TRBV9 and TRBJ2-1; 9 positions match TRBD2. Germline V gene lookup returns CDR1 SGDLS and CDR2 YYNGEE. Losses at the gene ends were 2 bases for V and 1 base for J; bases not matched to a gene: 1. CDR3 length equals 15 residues. The CDR3 here is CASSVTSGSYNEQFF. The DNA for the CDR3 is TGTGCCAGCAGCGTGACTAGCGGATCCTACAATGAGCAGTTCTTC.

This clone was observed a few times. The V and J genes are TRBV15 and TRBJ1-4; D is undetermined. Per germline, CDR1 LNHNV and CDR2 YYDKDF (reference sequence). The length of the CDR3 is 11 residues. Deletions cut 3 bases from V and 13 bases from J, with 9 bases between. The CDR3 coding sequence is TGTGCCACCAGCAGTGCCGGGTTACTGTTTTTT. Protein product: CATSSAGLLFF.

The chain uses TRBV19 and TRBJ2-3; D gene ambiguous. The CDR3 spans 12 residues. The germline V and J ends were trimmed by 4 bases and 2 bases, with 4 bases remaining between them. CDR1 and CDR2 from the germline V gene are LNHDA and SQIVND (reference sequence). CDR3 sequence (DNA): TGTGCCAGTAGTAACTCCACAGATACGCAGTATTTT. Amino acid sequence: CASSNSTDTQYF.

The chain combines TRBV24-1 with TRBJ2-2, with TRBD1 as a possible D gene (5 bases). From germline, CDR1 is KGHDR and CDR2 SFDVKD. V was clipped by 2 bases and J by 4 bases, with 10 bases between them. The CDR3 runs to 15 residues. CDR3 region: CATSDSAGRTGELFF. The CDR3 DNA reads as TGTGCCACCAGTGATTCCGCAGGGCGCACCGGGGAGCTGTTTTTT.

The V call is TRBV18, the J call TRBJ1-5; D remains unclear. Between the trimmed V and J ends, which lost 5 bases and 0 bases, there was a span of 11 bases. Germline-derived CDR1 and CDR2 are KGHSH and LQKENI. CDR3 length: 15 residues. The CDR3 sequence is CASSASTASNQPQHF. The CDR3 nucleotides are TGTGCCAGCTCAGCTAGCACAGCTAGCAATCAGCCCCAGCATTTT.

This clone has only one observation. The gene calls are TRBV7-9 and TRBJ2-7, with D tentatively TRBD1 (6 bases). Trimming left V 2 bases short and J 0 bases short, with 14 bases between. Germline V gene data show CDR1 as SEHNR and CDR2 as FQNEAQ (reference sequence). This CDR3 has 16 residues. CDR3 loop: CASSLSSQGSSYEQYF. The CDR3 DNA is TGTGCCAGCAGCTTATCCTCCCAGGGGAGCTCCTACGAGCAGTACTTC.

V usage is TRBV28 and J usage is TRBJ1-5; 10 bases agree with TRBD1. Germline lookup yields CDR1 MDHEN and CDR2 SYDVKM. This CDR3 is built from 14 residues. Trimming took 6 bases from V and 9 from J; bases not matched to a gene: 8. The CDR3 sequence: CASRGQGSLWPQHF. The CDR3 coding sequence is TGTGCCAGCAGGGGACAGGGGTCACTTTGGCCCCAGCATTTT.

This chain links TRBV7-6 with TRBJ1-4; D is perhaps TRBD1 (6 bases). Germline CDR1 SGHVS, CDR2 FNYEAQ. With 5 bases removed from V and 3 bases from J, the gap between germline ends came to 10 bases. The CDR3 has 14 amino acids. The CDR3 DNA sequence: TGTGCCAGCAGCCCGGGGGGCGCTAATGAAAAACTGTTTTTT. Protein sequence: CASSPGGANEKLFF.